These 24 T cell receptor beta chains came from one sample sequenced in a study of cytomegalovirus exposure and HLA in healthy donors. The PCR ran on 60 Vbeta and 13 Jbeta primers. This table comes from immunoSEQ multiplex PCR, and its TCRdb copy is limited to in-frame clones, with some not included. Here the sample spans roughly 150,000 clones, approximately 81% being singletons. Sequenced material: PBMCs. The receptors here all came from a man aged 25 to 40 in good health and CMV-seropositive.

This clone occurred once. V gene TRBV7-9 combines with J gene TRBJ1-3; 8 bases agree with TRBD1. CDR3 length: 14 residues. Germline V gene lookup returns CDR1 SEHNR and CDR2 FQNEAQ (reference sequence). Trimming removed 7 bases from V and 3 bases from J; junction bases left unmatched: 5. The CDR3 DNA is TGTGCCAGCAACTTCGGACAGGGTGGAAACACCATATATTTT. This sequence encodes CASNFGQGGNTIYF.

The CDR3 region has the DNA TGTGCCAGCAGCCGCACCGATAAAAAGCGGGAGTACATTCAGTACTTC. Translation: CASSRTDKKREYIQYF. This chain links TRBV16 with TRBJ2-4; 8 bases agree with TRBD2. Per the germline V gene, CDR1 is KGHSY and CDR2 is FQNENV. The CDR3 has 16 residues. Trimming cost V 4 bases and J 8 bases; bases outside gene matches: 13.

CDR3 coding DNA: TGTGCCAGCAGCAGGGGGAGGGGTACTGAAGCTTTCTTT. Protein: CASSRGRGTEAFF. The chain carries TRBV7-3 and TRBJ1-1, with D maybe TRBD1 (6 bases). Germline V gene data show CDR1 as SGHTA and CDR2 as FQGTGA. This CDR3 comprises 13 residues. Trimming cost V 5 bases and J 5 bases, with 12 bases left between them.

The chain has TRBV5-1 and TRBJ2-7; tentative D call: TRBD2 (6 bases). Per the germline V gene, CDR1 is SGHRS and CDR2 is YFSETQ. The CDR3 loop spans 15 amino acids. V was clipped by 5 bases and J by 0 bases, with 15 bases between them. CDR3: CASRPPLADSYEQYF. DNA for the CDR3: TGCGCCAGCAGGCCTCCGTTAGCGGACTCCTACGAGCAGTACTTC. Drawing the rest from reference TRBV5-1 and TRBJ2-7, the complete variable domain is KAGVTQTPRYLIKTRGQQVTLSCSPISGHRSVSWYQQTPGQGLQFLFEYFSETQRNKGNFPGRFSGRQFSNSRSEMNVSTLELGDSALYLCASRPPLADSYEQYFGPGTRLTVT.

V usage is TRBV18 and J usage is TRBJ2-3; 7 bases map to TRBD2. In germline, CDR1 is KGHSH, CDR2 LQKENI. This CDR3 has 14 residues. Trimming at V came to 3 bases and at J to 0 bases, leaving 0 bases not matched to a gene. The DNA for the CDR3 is TGTGCCAGCTCACCTAGCGGGAGCACAGATACGCAGTATTTT. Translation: CASSPSGSTDTQYF.

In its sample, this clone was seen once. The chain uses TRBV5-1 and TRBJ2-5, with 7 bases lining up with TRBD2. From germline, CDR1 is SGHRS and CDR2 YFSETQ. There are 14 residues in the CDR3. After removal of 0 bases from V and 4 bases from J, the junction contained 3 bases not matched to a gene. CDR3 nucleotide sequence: TGCGCCAGCAGCTTGGCCAGCGGGGTAGAGACCCAGTACTTC. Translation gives CASSLASGVETQYF.

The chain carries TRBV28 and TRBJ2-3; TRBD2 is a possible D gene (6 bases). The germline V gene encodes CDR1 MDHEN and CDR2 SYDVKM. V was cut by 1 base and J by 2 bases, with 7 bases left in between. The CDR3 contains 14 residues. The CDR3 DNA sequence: TGTGCCAGCAGTTTATCGGACTACACAGATACGCAGTATTTT. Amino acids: CASSLSDYTDTQYF.

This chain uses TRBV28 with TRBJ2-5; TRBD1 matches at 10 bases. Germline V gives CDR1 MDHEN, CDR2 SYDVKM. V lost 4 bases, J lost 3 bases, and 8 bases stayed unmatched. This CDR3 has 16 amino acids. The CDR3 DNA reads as TGTGCCAGCAGTTGGCCGGGACAGGGGAACGAAGAGACCCAGTACTTC. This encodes CASSWPGQGNEETQYF.

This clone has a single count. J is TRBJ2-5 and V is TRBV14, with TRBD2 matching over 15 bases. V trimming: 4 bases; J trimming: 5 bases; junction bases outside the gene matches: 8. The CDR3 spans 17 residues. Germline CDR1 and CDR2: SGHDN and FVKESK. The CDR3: CASSPGLAGGPRETQYF. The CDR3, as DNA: TGTGCCAGCAGCCCTGGACTAGCGGGAGGGCCTAGGGAGACCCAGTACTTC. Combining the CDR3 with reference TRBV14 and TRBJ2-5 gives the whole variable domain EAGVTQFPSHSVIEKGQTVTLRCDPISGHDNLYWYRRVMGKEIKFLLHFVKESKQDESGMPNNRFLAERTGGTYSTLKVQPAELEDSGVYFCASSPGLAGGPRETQYFGPGTRLLVL.

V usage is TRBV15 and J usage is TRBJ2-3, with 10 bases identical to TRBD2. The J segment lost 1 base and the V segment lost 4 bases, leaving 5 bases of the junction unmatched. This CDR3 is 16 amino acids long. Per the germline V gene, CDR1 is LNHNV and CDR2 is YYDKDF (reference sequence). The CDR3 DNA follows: TGTGCCACCAGCACACCCGGGACTAGCGGCACAGATACGCAGTATTTT. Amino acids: CATSTPGTSGTDTQYF.

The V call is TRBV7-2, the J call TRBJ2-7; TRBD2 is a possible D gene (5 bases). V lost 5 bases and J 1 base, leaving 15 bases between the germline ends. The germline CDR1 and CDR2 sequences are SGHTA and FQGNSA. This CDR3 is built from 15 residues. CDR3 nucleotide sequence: TGTGCCAGCAGCCCCGCCGGGAAACTATCCTACGAGCAGTACTTC. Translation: CASSPAGKLSYEQYF.

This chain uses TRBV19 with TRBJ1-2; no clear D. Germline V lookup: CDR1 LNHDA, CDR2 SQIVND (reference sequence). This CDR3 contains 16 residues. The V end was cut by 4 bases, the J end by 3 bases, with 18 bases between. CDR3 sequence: CASSNEFHLGDYGYTF. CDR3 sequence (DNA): TGTGCCAGTAGTAACGAGTTTCACTTGGGAGACTATGGCTACACCTTC.

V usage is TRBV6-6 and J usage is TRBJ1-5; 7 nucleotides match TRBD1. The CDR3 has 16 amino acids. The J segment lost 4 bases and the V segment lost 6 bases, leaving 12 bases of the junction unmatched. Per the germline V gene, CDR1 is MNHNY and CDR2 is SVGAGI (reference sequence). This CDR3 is CASSLGQRAGNQPQHF. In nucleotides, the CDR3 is TGTGCCAGCAGCCTGGGACAGAGGGCGGGAAATCAGCCCCAGCATTTT.

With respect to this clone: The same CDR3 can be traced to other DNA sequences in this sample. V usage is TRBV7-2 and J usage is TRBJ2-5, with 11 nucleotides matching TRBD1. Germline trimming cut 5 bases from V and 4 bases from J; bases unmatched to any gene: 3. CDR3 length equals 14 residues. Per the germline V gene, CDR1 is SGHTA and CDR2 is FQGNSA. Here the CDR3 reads CASSRDRGGETQYF. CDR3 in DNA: TGTGCCAGCAGCCGGGACAGGGGGGGAGAGACCCAGTACTTC. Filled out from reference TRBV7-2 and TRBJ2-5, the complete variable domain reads GAGVSQSPSNKVTEKGKDVELRCDPISGHTALYWYRQSLGQGLEFLIYFQGNSAPDKSGLPSDRFSAERTGGSVSTLTIQRTQQEDSAVYLCASSRDRGGETQYFGPGTRLLVL.

The CDR3 region has the DNA TGCGCCAGCAGCCAAGGCAGGGGAGAGACCCAGTACTTC. It translates to CASSQGRGETQYF. The chain has TRBV4-1 and TRBJ2-5; D may be TRBD1 (6 bases). The CDR3 has 13 residues. Germline V gene sequence: CDR1 MGHRA, CDR2 YSYEKL. Trimming pared 1 base from V and 4 bases from J, leaving 7 bases between.

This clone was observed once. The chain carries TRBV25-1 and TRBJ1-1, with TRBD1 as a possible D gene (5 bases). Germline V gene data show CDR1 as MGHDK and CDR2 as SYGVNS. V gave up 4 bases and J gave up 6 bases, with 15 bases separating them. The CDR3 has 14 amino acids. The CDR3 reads CASSALGGVAEAFF. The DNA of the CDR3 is TGTGCCAGCAGTGCTCTGGGGGGGGTCGCTGAAGCTTTCTTT.

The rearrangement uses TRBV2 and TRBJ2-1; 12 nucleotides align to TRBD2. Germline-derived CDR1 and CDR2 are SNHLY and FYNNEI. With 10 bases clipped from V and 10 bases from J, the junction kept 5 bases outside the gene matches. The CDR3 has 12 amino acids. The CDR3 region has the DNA TGTGCCACGACTAGCGGGAGAAGGGAGCAGTTCTTC. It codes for CATTSGRREQFF.

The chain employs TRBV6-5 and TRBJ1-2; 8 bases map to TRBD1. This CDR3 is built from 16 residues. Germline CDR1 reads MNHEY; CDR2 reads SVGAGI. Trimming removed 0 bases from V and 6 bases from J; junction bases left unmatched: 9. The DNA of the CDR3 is TGTGCCAGCAGTTACTCTTCGAGGGGACAGGTCCATGGCTACACCTTC. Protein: CASSYSSRGQVHGYTF.

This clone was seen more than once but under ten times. CDR3 protein: CASSQDRQPGAFF. In DNA, the CDR3 is TGTGCCAGCAGTCAGGACAGGCAACCGGGGGCTTTCTTT. This chain links TRBV5-4 with TRBJ1-1; 7 nucleotides line up with TRBD1. Germline values: CDR1 SGHNT, CDR2 YYREEE (reference sequence). The CDR3 has 13 residues. Trimming cost V 5 bases and J 11 bases; bases outside gene matches: 12. The full variable domain, in which reference TRBV5-4 and TRBJ1-1 provide the parts outside the CDR3, is ETGVTQSPTHLIKTRGQQVTLRCSSQSGHNTVSWYQQALGQGPQFIFQYYREEENGRGNFPPRFSGLQFPNYSSELNVNALELDDSALYLCASSQDRQPGAFFGQGTRLTVV.

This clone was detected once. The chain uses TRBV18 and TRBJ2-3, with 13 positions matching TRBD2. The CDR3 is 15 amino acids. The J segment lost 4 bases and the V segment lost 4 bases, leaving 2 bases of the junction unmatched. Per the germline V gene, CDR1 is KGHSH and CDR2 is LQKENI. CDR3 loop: CASSLLAGGPDTQYF. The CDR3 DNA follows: TGTGCCAGCTCACTACTAGCGGGAGGGCCAGATACGCAGTATTTT.

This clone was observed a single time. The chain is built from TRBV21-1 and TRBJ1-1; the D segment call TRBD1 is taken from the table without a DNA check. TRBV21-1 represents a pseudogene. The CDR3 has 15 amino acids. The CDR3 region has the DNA TGTGCCAGCAGCAAATGGGATCAGGGGGCCTCTGAAGCTTTCTTT. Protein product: CASSKWDQGASEAFF.

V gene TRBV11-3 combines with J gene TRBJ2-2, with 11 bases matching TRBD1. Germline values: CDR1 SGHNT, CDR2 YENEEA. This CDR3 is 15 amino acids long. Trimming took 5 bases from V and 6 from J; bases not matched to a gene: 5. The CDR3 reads CASSPTGQGAGELFF. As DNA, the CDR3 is TGTGCCAGCAGCCCCACGGGACAGGGGGCCGGGGAGCTGTTTTTT.

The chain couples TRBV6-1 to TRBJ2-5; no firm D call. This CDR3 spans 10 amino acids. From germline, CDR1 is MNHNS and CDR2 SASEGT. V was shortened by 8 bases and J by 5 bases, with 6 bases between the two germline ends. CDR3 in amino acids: CASERETQYF. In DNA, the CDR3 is TGTGCCAGCGAGCGCGAGACCCAGTACTTC.

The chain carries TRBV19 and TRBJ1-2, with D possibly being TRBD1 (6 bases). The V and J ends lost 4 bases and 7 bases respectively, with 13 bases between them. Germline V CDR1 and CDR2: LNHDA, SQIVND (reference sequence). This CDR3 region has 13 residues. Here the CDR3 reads CASSSGQTFGYTF. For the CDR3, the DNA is TGTGCCAGTAGTAGCGGACAGACCTTTGGCTACACCTTC.